This T cell receptor (beta chain) was observed in a study of T-cell memory formation after mild COVID-19. This clonotype was detected only a few times. The CDR3 consists of 16 residues. V lost 2 bases to trimming and J lost 4 bases; unmatched junction nucleotides: 12. The germline CDR1 and CDR2 sequences are SGDLS and YYNGEE. TCRdb recomputed calls from the 5' RACE reads with MiXCR, one row per CDR3 protein. The top ten clones hold over 10% of a sample with about 400,000 distinct CDR3 sequences, 20% to 25% of them seen once. The TCR comes from an adult woman who had mild COVID-19 (a few samples of this study predate the infection). Cell type and time point are not known. The chain is built from TRBV9 and TRBJ2-7; 7 bases are a match to TRBD1. Specimen: PBMCs or a T cell subset sorted from them (not recorded which). CDR3 sequence (DNA): TGTGCCAGCAGCGTTGGGGACAGCTACGAAGGGTACGAGCAGTACTTC. As protein: CASSVGDSYEGYEQYF.